Presented here are 11 T cell receptor beta chains from one specimen sequenced in a study of blood T cells in healthy people across ages. It was with a sample-barcoded 5' primer and a J-beta primer mix that a second PCR of about 7 to 12 cycles was run. TCRdb re-called the 5' RACE reads through MiXCR, storing one row per CDR3 protein. There are roughly 1,300,000 distinct CDR3 sequences in the sample; 59% occur only once, and over 5.5% lies in the top ten. Specimen: blood. These receptors were taken from a man aged 18 to 29 in good health.

With regard to this clonotype: A much larger clone is a single base away; this may be a read error. This rearrangement joins TRBV11-1 to TRBJ1-6; 7 nucleotides line up with TRBD1. The CDR3 has 14 residues. CDR1 and CDR2 from the germline V gene are SGHAT and FQDESV (reference sequence). The CDR3, as DNA: TGTGCCAGCAGCTTGACAGGGAACAATTCACCCTTCCACTTT. Its translation is CASSLTGNNSPFHF.

The table lists this clonotype with a few counts. The chain employs TRBV27 and TRBJ2-1; either TRBD1 or TRBD2 may fit D (6 bases each). The V end lost 6 bases, the J end lost 6 bases, and 21 bases lay between the germline ends. This CDR3 comprises 16 residues. The V gene's germline CDR1 is MNHEY and CDR2 SMNVEV (reference sequence). CDR3 residues: CASSREGGPPGNEQFF. Written as DNA, the CDR3 is TGTGCCAGCAGCCGTGAGGGGGGCCCACCCGGCAATGAGCAGTTCTTC.

The chain is built from TRBV25-1 and TRBJ2-1; tentatively, D is TRBD2 (6 bases). Germline V CDR1 and CDR2: MGHDK, SYGVNS. This CDR3 region has 18 residues. The V and J ends lost 4 bases and 6 bases respectively, with 25 bases between them. CDR3 residues: CASSGGAIKLRASNEQFF. CDR3 nucleotides: TGTGCCAGCAGTGGCGGGGCTATTAAGTTACGAGCAAGCAATGAGCAGTTCTTC.

In this sample, this clonotype turned up once. The rearrangement uses TRBV6-6 and TRBJ2-7; D remains ambiguous. The CDR3 covers 13 residues. V was clipped by 5 bases and J by 10 bases, with 18 bases between them. The V gene's germline CDR1 is MNHNY and CDR2 SVGAGI (reference sequence). CDR3 in DNA: TGTGCCAGCAGTCCAGACTCCCCTAGTTCCCAGTACTTC. It is translated as CASSPDSPSSQYF.

This sequence joins TRBV4-1 and TRBJ1-1; 11 bases fit TRBD1. Germline V gene sequence: CDR1 MGHRA, CDR2 YSYEKL. This CDR3 has 15 amino acids. J was trimmed by 1 base and V by 4 bases; bases with no gene match: 2. CDR3 bases: TGCGCCAGCAGCCCCGGGACAGGGGGGAACACTGAAGCTTTCTTT. Its protein product is CASSPGTGGNTEAFF.

The chain is built from TRBV14 and TRBJ2-5; TRBD1 might be the D (5 bases). The end of the DNA aligns better with TRBJ2-7, so the J call may be wrong. Germline V gene data show CDR1 as SGHDN and CDR2 as FVKESK. The CDR3 loop spans 14 amino acids. This CDR3 reads CASSFTGVHYEQYF. For the CDR3, the DNA is TGTGCCAGCAGTTTCACAGGCGTTCACTACGAGCAGTACTTC.

V usage is TRBV27 and J usage is TRBJ2-1, with D possibly called TRBD1 or TRBD2 (5 bases each). Per germline, CDR1 MNHEY and CDR2 SMNVEV (reference sequence). Trimming took off 5 bases at V and 5 bases at J, with 13 bases between the two ends. CDR3 length: 14 residues. The CDR3: CASSRGITDNEQFF. The CDR3 DNA reads as TGTGCCAGCAGTCGGGGCATCACAGACAATGAGCAGTTCTTC.

This clonotype was counted between two and nine times. This rearrangement joins TRBV6-5 to TRBJ2-3; 9 positions match TRBD1. The trim removed 6 bases at V and 2 bases at J, leaving 6 bases unmatched. This CDR3 contains 15 residues. Germline V gene sequence: CDR1 MNHEY, CDR2 SVGAGI. CDR3 amino acids: CASRGQGRNTDTQYF. DNA of the CDR3: TGTGCCAGCAGGGGACAGGGAAGGAACACAGATACGCAGTATTTT.

Notes on this clonotype: This may be a read error, as it is one base from a much larger clone. This chain links TRBV5-1 with TRBJ2-7; D is undetermined. The DNA end is a closer match to TRBJ2-4, so the J assignment may be wrong. The CDR3 covers 14 residues. CDR1 is SGHRS and CDR2 is YFSETQ in the germline V gene. The DNA for the CDR3 is TGCGCCAGCAGCTTAGAGTCCGCCAAAAACATTCAGTACTTC. Its translation: CASSLESAKNIQYF.

This clonotype has ten or more counts. This chain joins TRBV28 and TRBJ2-2; D might be TRBD2 (5 bases). The CDR3 sequence is 16 residues long. Trimming cost V 8 bases and J 5 bases, with 21 bases left between them. CDR1 and CDR2 (germline): MDHEN, SYDVKM. The CDR3 protein is CASSTSGDLTTGELFF. Here the CDR3 DNA reads TGTGCCAGCTCCACAAGCGGCGATCTGACTACCGGGGAGCTGTTTTTT.

The V gene is TRBV6-2 or TRBV6-3, the J gene TRBJ2-3; D perhaps matches TRBD1 (5 bases). Germline assignment: CDR1 MNHEY and CDR2 SVGEGT. The V end was cut by 0 bases, the J end by 2 bases, with 9 bases between. The CDR3 has 15 residues. In DNA form, the CDR3 reads TGTGCCAGCAGTTACTCGACAGAAGACACAGATACGCAGTATTTT. This gives the protein CASSYSTEDTDTQYF.